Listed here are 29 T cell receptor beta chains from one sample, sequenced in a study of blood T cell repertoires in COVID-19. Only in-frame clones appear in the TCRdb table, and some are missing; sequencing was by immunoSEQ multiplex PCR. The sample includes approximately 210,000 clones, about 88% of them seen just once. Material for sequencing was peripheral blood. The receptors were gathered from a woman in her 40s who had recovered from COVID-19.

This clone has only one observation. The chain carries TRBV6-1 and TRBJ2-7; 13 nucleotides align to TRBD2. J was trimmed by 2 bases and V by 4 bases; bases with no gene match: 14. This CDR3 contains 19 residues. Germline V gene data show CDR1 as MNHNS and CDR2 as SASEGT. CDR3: CASSGAGSLAGGPTYEQYF. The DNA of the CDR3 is TGTGCCAGCAGTGGAGCAGGGTCACTAGCGGGAGGGCCTACCTACGAGCAGTACTTC.

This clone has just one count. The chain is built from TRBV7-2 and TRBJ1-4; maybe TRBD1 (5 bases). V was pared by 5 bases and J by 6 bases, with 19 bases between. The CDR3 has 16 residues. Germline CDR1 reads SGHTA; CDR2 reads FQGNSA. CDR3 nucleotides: TGTGCCAGCAGCCTATCTCAGACAGTCGGTGATGAAAAACTGTTTTTT. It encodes CASSLSQTVGDEKLFF.

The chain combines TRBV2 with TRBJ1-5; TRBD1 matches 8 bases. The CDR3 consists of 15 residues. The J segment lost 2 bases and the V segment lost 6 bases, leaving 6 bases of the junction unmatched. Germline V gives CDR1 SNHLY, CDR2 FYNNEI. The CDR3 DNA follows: TGTGCCAGCAGGGTACAGGGGGGCGGCAATCAGCCCCAGCATTTT. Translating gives CASRVQGGGNQPQHF.

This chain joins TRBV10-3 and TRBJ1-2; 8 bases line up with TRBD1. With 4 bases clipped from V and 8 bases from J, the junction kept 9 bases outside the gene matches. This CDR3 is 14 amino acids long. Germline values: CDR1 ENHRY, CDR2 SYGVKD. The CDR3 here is CAISGGVQGDGYTF. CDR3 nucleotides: TGTGCCATCAGTGGTGGGGTACAGGGGGACGGCTACACCTTC.

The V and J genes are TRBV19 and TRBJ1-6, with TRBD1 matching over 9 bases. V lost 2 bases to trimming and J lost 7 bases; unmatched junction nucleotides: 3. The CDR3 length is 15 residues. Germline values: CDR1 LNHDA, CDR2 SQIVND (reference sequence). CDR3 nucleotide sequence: TGTGCCAGTAGTATATCCGGGACAGGGAATTCACCCCTCCACTTT. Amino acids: CASSISGTGNSPLHF.

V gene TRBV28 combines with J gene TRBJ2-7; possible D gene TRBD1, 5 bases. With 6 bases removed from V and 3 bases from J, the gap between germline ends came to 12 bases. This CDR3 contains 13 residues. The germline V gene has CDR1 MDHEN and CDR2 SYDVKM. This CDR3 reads CASSPRALYEQYF. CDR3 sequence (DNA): TGTGCCAGCAGCCCCAGGGCCCTCTACGAGCAGTACTTC.

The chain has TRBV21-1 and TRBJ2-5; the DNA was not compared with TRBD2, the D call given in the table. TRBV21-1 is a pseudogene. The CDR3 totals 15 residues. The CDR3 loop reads CANGYASGHQETQYF. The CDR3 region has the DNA TGTGCCAACGGATATGCTAGCGGGCACCAAGAGACCCAGTACTTC.

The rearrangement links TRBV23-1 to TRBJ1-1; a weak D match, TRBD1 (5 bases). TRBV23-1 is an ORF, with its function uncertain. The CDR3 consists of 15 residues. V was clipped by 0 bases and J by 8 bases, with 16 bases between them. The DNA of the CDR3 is TGCGCCAGCAGTCAATCGAGTGGCCAGGGACTCGAAGCTTTCTTT. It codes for CASSQSSGQGLEAFF.

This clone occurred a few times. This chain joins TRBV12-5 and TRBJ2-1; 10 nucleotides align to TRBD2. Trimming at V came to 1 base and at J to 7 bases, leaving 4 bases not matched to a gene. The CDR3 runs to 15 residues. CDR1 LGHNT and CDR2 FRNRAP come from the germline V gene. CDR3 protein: CASGLGLAGENEQFF. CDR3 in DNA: TGTGCTAGTGGTTTGGGTCTAGCGGGAGAGAATGAGCAGTTCTTC. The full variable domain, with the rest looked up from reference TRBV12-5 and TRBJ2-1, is DARVTQTPRHKVTEMGQEVTMRCQPILGHNTVFWYRQTMMQGLELLAYFRNRAPLDDSGMPKDRFSAEMPDATLATLKIQPSEPRDSAVYFCASGLGLAGENEQFFGPGTRLTVL.

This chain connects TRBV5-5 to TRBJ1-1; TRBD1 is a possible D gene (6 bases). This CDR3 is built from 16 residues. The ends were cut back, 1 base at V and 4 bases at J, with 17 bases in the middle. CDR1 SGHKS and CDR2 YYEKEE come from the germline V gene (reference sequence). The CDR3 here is CASSLSSGGAGTEAFF. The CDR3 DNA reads TGTGCCAGCAGCTTGAGTTCGGGGGGCGCGGGCACTGAAGCTTTCTTT.

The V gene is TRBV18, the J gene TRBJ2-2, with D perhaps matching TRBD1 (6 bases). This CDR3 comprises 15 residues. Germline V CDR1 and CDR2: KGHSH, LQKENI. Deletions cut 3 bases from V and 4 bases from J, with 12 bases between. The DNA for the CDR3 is TGTGCCAGCTCACCGGATGGGGGCCGCACCGGGGAGCTGTTTTTT. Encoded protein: CASSPDGGRTGELFF.

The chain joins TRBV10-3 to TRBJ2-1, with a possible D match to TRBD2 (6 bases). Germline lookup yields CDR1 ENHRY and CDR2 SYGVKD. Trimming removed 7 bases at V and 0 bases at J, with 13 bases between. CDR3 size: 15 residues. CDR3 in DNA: TGTGCCATCATGGCAGGACTAAGCTCCTACAATGAGCAGTTCTTC. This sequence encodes CAIMAGLSSYNEQFF.

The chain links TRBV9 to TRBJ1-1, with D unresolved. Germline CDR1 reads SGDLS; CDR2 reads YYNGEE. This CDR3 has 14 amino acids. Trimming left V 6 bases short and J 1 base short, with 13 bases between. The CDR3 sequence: CASTEFGENTEAFF. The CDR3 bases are TGTGCCAGCACGGAATTCGGGGAGAACACTGAAGCTTTCTTT. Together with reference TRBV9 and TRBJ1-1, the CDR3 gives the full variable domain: DSGVTQTPKHLITATGQRVTLRCSPRSGDLSVYWYQQSLDQGLQFLIQYYNGEERAKGNILERFSAQQFPDLHSELNLSSLELGDSALYFCASTEFGENTEAFFGQGTRLTVV.

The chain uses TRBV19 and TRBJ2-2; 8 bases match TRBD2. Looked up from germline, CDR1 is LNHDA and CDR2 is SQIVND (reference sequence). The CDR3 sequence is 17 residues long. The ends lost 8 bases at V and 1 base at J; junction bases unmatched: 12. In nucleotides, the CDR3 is TGTGCCAGTGAGGGTCCTGCGGGAGGCCTGAACACCGGGGAGCTGTTTTTT. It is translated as CASEGPAGGLNTGELFF.

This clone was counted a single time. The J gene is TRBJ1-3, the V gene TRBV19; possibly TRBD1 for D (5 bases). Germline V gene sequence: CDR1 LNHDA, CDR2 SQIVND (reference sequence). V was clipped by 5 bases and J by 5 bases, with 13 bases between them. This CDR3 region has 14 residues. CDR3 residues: CASSLRQGRNTIYF. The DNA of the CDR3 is TGTGCCAGTAGTTTACGGCAGGGTAGAAACACCATATATTTT.

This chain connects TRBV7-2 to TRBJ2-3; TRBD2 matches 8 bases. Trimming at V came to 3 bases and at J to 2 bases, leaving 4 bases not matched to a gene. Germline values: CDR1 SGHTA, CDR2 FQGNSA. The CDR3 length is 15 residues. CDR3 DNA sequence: TGTGCCAGCAGCTTTAATAGCGGGGACACAGATACGCAGTATTTT. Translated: CASSFNSGDTDTQYF.

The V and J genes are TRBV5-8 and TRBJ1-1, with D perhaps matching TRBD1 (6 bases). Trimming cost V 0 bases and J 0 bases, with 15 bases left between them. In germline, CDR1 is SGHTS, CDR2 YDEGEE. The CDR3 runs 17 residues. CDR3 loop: CASSLEYRAPMNTEAFF. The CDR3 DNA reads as TGTGCCAGCAGCTTGGAGTACAGGGCCCCGATGAACACTGAAGCTTTCTTT.

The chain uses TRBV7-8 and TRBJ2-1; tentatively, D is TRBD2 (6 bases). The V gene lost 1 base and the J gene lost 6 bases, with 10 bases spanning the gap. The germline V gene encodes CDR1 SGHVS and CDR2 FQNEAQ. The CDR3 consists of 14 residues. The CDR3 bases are TGTGCCAGCAGCTTAGGGGGACTCATCAATGAGCAGTTCTTC. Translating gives CASSLGGLINEQFF.

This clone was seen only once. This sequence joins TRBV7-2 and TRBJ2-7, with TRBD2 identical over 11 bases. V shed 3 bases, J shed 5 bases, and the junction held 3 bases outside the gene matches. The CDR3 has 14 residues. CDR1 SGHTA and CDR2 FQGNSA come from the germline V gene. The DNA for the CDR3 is TGTGCCAGCAGCTTGGGGACTAGCGGCGACGAGCAGTACTTC. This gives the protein CASSLGTSGDEQYF. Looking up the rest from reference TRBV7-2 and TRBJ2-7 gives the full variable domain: GAGVSQSPSNKVTEKGKDVELRCDPISGHTALYWYRQSLGQGLEFLIYFQGNSAPDKSGLPSDRFSAERTGGSVSTLTIQRTQQEDSAVYLCASSLGTSGDEQYFGPGTRLTVT.

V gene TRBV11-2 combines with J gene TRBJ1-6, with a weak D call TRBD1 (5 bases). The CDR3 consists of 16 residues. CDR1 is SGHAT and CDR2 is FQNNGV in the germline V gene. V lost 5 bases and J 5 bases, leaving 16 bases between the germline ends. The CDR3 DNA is TGTGCCAGCAGCCCCACGGTGGGGGGTAATAATTCACCCCTCCACTTT. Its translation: CASSPTVGGNNSPLHF.

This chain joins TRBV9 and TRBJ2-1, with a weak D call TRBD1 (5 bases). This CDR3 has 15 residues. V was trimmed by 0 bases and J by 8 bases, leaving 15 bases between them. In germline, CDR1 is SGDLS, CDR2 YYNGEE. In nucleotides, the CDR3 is TGTGCCAGCAGCGTAGGGGGCGGTCTGATAGATGAGCAGTTCTTC. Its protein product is CASSVGGGLIDEQFF.

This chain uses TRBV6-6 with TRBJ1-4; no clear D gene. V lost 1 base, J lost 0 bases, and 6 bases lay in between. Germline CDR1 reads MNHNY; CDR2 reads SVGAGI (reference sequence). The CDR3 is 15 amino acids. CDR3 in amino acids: CASSYFGATNEKLFF. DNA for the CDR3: TGTGCCAGCAGTTACTTTGGAGCAACTAATGAAAAACTGTTTTTT.

CDR3 nucleotides: TGTGCCAGCAGCCCCGGGGGTAGCGGGAGGGCCGGGGAGACCCAGTACTTC. It yields the protein CASSPGGSGRAGETQYF. The gene calls are TRBV9 and TRBJ2-5; TRBD2 matches at 11 bases. Germline V gives CDR1 SGDLS, CDR2 YYNGEE. This CDR3 contains 17 residues. V was pared by 4 bases and J by 5 bases, with 13 bases of the junction left unmatched.

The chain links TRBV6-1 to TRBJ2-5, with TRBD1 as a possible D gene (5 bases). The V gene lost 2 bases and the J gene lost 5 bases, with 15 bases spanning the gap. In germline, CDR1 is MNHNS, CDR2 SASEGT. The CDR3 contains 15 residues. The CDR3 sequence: CASSERAGLGETQYF. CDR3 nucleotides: TGTGCCAGCAGTGAAAGGGCAGGGTTGGGTGAGACCCAGTACTTC.

The CDR3 spells CAWMGQGAWSYNSPLHF. The CDR3 DNA follows: TGTGCCTGGATGGGACAGGGGGCTTGGTCCTATAATTCACCCCTCCACTTT. V is TRBV30 and J is TRBJ1-6; 12 positions match TRBD1. V was clipped by 4 bases and J by 1 base; unmatched bases: 5. CDR3 length: 17 residues. Germline CDR1 GTSNPN, CDR2 SVGIG (reference sequence).

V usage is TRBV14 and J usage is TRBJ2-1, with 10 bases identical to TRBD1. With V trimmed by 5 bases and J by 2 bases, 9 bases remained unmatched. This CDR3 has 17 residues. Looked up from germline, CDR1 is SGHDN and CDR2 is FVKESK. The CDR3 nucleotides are TGTGCCAGCAGCGCCTATTACGGGACAGGGGCCTACAATGAGCAGTTCTTC. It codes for CASSAYYGTGAYNEQFF.

The CDR3 region is CASSLSFFQPQHF. CDR3 sequence (DNA): TGTGCCAGCAGTTTATCGTTTTTTCAGCCCCAGCATTTT. The chain carries TRBV12-3 or TRBV12-4 and TRBJ1-5; no firm D call. The CDR3 sequence is 13 residues long. V was cut by 2 bases and J by 6 bases, with 8 bases left in between.

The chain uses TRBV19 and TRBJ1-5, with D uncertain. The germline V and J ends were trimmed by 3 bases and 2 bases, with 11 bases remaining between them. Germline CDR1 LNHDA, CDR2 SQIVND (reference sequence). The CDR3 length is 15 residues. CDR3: CASSIETYGNQPQHF. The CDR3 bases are TGTGCCAGTAGTATTGAGACTTACGGCAATCAGCCCCAGCATTTT.

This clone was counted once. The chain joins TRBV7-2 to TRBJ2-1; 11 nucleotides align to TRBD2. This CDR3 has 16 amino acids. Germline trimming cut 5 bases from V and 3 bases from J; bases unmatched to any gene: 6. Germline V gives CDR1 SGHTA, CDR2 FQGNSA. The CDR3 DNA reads TGTGCCAGCAGCCTTACCGGGACTAGCGGCTACAATGAGCAGTTCTTC. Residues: CASSLTGTSGYNEQFF.